This T cell receptor (beta chain) was recovered during a study of T cells in Graves' hyperthyroidism and ophthalmopathy. The source material, RNA transcripts, was used to amplify TCR beta CDR3 regions. A first-round RT-PCR of the TCR CDR3 used the HTBI primer set. TCRdb re-called the multiplex PCR reads through MiXCR, storing one row per CDR3 protein. The table records about 570,000 distinct CDR3 sequences, around 45% of them present only once. This clonotype was detected ten times or more. This sequence was found in an adult woman with Graves' disease, either hyperthyroidism or ophthalmopathy (not recorded which). The sample was peripheral blood or thyroid tissue (not recorded which).

The CDR3 sequence: CASSAGGNQVLDEQYF. CDR3 coding DNA: TGTGCCAGCAGCGCTGGGGGGAACCAAGTGCTTGACGAGCAGTACTTC. The chain has TRBV9 and TRBJ2-7; D is possibly TRBD2 (6 bases). This CDR3 region has 16 residues. In germline, CDR1 is SGDLS, CDR2 YYNGEE. Trimming shortened V by 3 bases and J by 5 bases, and 21 bases separated the two germline ends.